Reported below is one T cell receptor (beta chain). The record originates from a study of blood T cell repertoires in COVID-19. About the study: Sources were T cells, B-cell-depleted T cells, or PBMCs; the material itself was cDNA or gDNA.

Losses at the gene ends were 5 bases for V and 7 bases for J; bases not matched to a gene: 8. The CDR3 has 15 residues. In germline, CDR1 is SGHVS, CDR2 FQNEAQ. Under the authors' procedure: Estimation of nucleated cell counts was performed using reference gene primer amplification. Sequencing used immunoSEQ multiplex PCR; TCRdb keeps in-frame clones, though not all of them. V and J calls and clone size are as listed in that table; D and trimming were resolved from the DNA. The table lists some 110,000 clones, approximately 81% of them singletons, with roughly 37% in the top ten. The chain employs TRBV7-8 and TRBJ1-6, with TRBD1 identical over 7 bases. Sequencing used peripheral blood. The TCR comes from an older man with acute or convalescent COVID-19. CDR3 protein: CASSAWDSNNSPLHF. The CDR3, as DNA: TGTGCCAGCAGCGCGTGGGACAGCAACAATTCACCCCTCCACTTT.